This TCR beta chain was documented in a study of metastatic and nonmetastatic thyroid tumors. Via MiXCR, TCRdb re-called the PCR reads. This sample carries over 30,000 clones, around 23% of them seen once, and the ten largest clones take over 2.5%. The CDR3 sequence is 14 residues long. V lost 8 bases and J 1 base, leaving 11 bases between the germline ends. Germline values: CDR1 MNHEY, CDR2 SMNVEV (reference sequence). The entire patient cohort was treatment-naive prior to thyroid surgery. This clone showed up many times. The sample carries other DNA sequences with the same CDR3. The source material was tumor tissue. The genes are TRBV27 and TRBJ2-2; TRBD1 might be the D (6 bases). This sequence was found in a male donor with papillary thyroid cancer or a benign thyroid nodule (not recorded which). Some clones in this sample may be carry-over from other donors' samples. CDR3 in amino acids: CASGRTENTGELFF. CDR3 DNA: TGTGCCAGCGGTCGGACAGAGAACACCGGGGAGCTGTTTTTT.